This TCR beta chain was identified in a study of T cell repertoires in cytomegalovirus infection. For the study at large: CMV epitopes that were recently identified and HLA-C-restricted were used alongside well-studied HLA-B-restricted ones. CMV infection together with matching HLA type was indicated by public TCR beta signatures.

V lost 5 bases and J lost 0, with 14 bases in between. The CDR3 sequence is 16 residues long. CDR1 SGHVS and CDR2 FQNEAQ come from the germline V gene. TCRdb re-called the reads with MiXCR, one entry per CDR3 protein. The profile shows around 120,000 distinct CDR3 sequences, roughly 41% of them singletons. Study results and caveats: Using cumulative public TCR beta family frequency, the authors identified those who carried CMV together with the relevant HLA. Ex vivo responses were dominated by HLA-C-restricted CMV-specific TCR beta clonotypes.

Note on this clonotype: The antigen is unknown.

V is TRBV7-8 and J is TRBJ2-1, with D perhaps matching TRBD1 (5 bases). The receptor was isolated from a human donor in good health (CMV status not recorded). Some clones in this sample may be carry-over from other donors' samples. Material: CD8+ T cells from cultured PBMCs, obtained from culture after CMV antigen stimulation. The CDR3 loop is CASSPEDTSSYNEQFF. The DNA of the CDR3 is TGTGCCAGCAGCCCAGAGGACACGAGCTCCTACAATGAGCAGTTCTTC. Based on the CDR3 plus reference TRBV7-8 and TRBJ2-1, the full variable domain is GAGVSQSPRYKVAKRGQDVALRCDPISGHVSLFWYQQALGQGPEFLTYFQNEAQLDKSGLPSDRFFAERPEGSVSTLKIQRTQQEDSAVYLCASSPEDTSSYNEQFFGPGTRLTVL.